The 12 T cell receptor beta chains below all came from one sample that was sequenced in a study of human T cells and chemical hapten exposure. The time point was: pre-sensitization, week 0. Treatment noted: therapeutic diphenylcyclopropenone sensitization with weekly scalp DPC. TCRdb fed the RACE reads into MiXCR, producing one record per CDR3 protein. The repertoire holds roughly 38,000 distinct CDR3 sequences, with 7.6% as singletons. Material: whole blood, obtained in connection with sensitization to the hapten diphenylcyclopropenone (DPC). The receptor source for this set is a woman in her forties or fifties with alopecia areata. Some clones in this sample may be carry-over from other donors' samples.

This clonotype showed up many times. CDR3: CAWSTRTGAFNYGYTF. For the CDR3, the DNA is TGTGCCTGGAGTACCCGGACAGGGGCGTTTAACTATGGCTACACCTTC. The J gene is TRBJ1-2, the V gene TRBV30, with 9 bases that match TRBD1. The CDR3 covers 16 residues. V was pared by 2 bases and J by 1 base, with 8 bases of the junction left unmatched. Per germline, CDR1 GTSNPN and CDR2 SVGIG (reference sequence).

This chain uses TRBV19 with TRBJ2-2; D is possibly TRBD1 (6 bases). Trimming took 8 bases from V and 5 from J, leaving 15 bases between them. CDR1 is LNHDA, CDR2 SQIVND, per germline (reference sequence). The CDR3 extends over 14 amino acids. For the CDR3, the DNA is TGTGCCAGTTGCCCTCTTACAGGGACCGGGGAGCTGTTTTTT. It encodes CASCPLTGTGELFF.

This clonotype came up many times. The rearrangement uses TRBV19 and TRBJ2-3, with 7 nucleotides matching TRBD1. With V trimmed by 5 bases and J by 1 base, 6 bases remained unmatched. The CDR3 totals 15 residues. The germline CDR1 and CDR2 sequences are LNHDA and SQIVND (reference sequence). The CDR3 here is CASSEPGQRTDTQYF. CDR3 nucleotides: TGTGCCAGTAGTGAACCGGGACAGCGCACAGATACGCAGTATTTT.

This clonotype was recorded at least ten times. The chain couples TRBV21-1 to TRBJ2-7; the DNA was not used to check the table's D call, TRBD2. TRBV21-1 is assigned pseudogene status. This CDR3 spans 17 amino acids. In DNA form, the CDR3 reads TGTGCCAGCAGCGCCTTAGGTACTAGCGGGAGAGACTACGAGCAGTACTTC. Translation: CASSALGTSGRDYEQYF.

The gene calls are TRBV20-1 and TRBJ1-1; 7 bases match TRBD1. The CDR3 totals 15 residues. After removal of 4 bases from V and 3 bases from J, the junction contained 11 bases not matched to a gene. From germline, CDR1 is DFQATT and CDR2 SNEGSKA (reference sequence). DNA of the CDR3: TGCAGTGCTACAGGGACAGAGGGGAGAGACACTGAAGCTTTCTTT. Its translation: CSATGTEGRDTEAFF.

This clonotype was picked up many times. The chain has TRBV5-1 and TRBJ1-2, with D possibly matching TRBD1 (5 bases). Trimming took off 4 bases at V and 3 bases at J, with 22 bases between the two ends. Germline CDR1 and CDR2: SGHRS and YFSETQ. This CDR3 contains 17 residues. CDR3 sequence reads: CASSPAAGQRGDYGYTF. CDR3 nucleotide sequence: TGCGCCAGCAGCCCAGCCGCGGGGCAGCGGGGGGACTATGGCTACACCTTC.

This clonotype was counted many times. This chain uses TRBV29-1 with TRBJ1-5, with D perhaps matching TRBD1 (6 bases). The ends were cut back, 4 bases at V and 6 bases at J, with 10 bases in the middle. This CDR3 is built from 12 residues. The germline V gene encodes CDR1 SQVTM and CDR2 ANQGSEA. In nucleotides, the CDR3 is TGCAGCGTTGGCCAGGGGAGTCAGCCCCAGCATTTT. This sequence encodes CSVGQGSQPQHF.

This clonotype was picked up many times. This sequence joins TRBV18 and TRBJ2-7; D call uncertain. The V and J ends lost 1 base and 2 bases respectively, with 6 bases between them. This CDR3 has 13 amino acids. CDR1 KGHSH and CDR2 LQKENI come from the germline V gene. The CDR3 sequence: CASSPQHPYEQYF. Here the CDR3 DNA reads TGTGCCAGCTCACCACAACACCCCTACGAGCAGTACTTC.

This clonotype showed up many times. The gene calls are TRBV20-1 and TRBJ2-3; 10 nucleotides align to TRBD1. Germline trimming cut 5 bases from V and 0 bases from J; bases unmatched to any gene: 8. This CDR3 region has 16 residues. Per the germline V gene, CDR1 is DFQATT and CDR2 is SNEGSKA (reference sequence). CDR3: CSASIGTGASTDTQYF. CDR3 coding DNA: TGCAGTGCTTCCATTGGGACAGGGGCTAGCACAGATACGCAGTATTTT.

V usage is TRBV5-1 and J usage is TRBJ1-5; 8 bases line up with TRBD1. This CDR3 has 15 amino acids. Losses at the gene ends were 1 base for V and 3 bases for J; bases not matched to a gene: 3. Per the germline V gene, CDR1 is SGHRS and CDR2 is YFSETQ. This chain's CDR3 is CASSLTGGNNQPQHF. The CDR3 DNA sequence: TGCGCCAGCAGCTTGACAGGGGGGAACAATCAGCCCCAGCATTTT.

This clonotype was recorded at least ten times. The chain has TRBV3-1 and TRBJ2-5; no firm D call. V lost 0 bases and J 8 bases, leaving 7 bases between the germline ends. CDR3 length equals 12 residues. CDR1 and CDR2 (germline): LGHDT, YNNKEL (reference sequence). CDR3 bases: TGTGCCAGCAGCCAAGATCGAAGAACCCAGTACTTC. As protein: CASSQDRRTQYF.

This clonotype was counted many times. This rearrangement joins TRBV7-2 to TRBJ2-3; either TRBD1 or TRBD2 may fit D (5 bases each). The CDR3 length is 14 residues. The germline V gene has CDR1 SGHTA and CDR2 FQGNSA. The V gene lost 5 bases and the J gene lost 6 bases, with 15 bases spanning the gap. CDR3: CASSNGDLGDTQYF. CDR3 nucleotides: TGTGCCAGCAGCAACGGGGACCTAGGTGATACGCAGTATTTT.